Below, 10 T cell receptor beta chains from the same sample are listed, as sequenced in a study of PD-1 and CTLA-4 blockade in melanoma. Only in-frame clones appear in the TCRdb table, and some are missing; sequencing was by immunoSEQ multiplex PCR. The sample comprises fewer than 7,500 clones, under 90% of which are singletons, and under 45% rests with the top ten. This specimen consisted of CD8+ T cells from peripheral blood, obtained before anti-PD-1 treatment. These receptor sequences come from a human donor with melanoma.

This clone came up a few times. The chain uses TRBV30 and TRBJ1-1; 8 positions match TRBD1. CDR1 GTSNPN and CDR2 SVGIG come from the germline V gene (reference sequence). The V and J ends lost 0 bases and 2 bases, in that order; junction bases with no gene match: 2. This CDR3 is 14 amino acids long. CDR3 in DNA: TGTGCCTGGAGTGTAACAGGGGGAAACACTGAAGCTTTCTTT. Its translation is CAWSVTGGNTEAFF.

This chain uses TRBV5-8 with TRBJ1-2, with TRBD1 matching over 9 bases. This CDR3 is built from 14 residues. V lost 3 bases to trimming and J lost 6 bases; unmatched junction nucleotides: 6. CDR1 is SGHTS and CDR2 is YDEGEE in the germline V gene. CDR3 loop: CASSWGQGYDGYTF. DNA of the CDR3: TGTGCCAGCAGCTGGGGACAGGGCTATGATGGCTACACCTTC.

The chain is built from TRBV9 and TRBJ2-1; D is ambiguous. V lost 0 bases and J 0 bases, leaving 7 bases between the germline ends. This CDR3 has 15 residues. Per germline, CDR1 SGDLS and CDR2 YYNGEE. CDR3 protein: CASSVEWSSYNEQFF. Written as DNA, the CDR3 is TGTGCCAGCAGCGTAGAGTGGAGCTCCTACAATGAGCAGTTCTTC.

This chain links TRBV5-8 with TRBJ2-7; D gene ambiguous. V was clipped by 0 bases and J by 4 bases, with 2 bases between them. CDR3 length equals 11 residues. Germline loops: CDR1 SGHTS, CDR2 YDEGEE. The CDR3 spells CASSLAYEQYF. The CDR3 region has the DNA TGTGCCAGCAGCTTGGCTTACGAGCAGTACTTC.

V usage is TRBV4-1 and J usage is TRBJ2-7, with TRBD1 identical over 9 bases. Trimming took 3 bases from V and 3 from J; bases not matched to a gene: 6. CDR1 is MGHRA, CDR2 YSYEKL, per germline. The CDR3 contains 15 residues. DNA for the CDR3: TGCGCCAGCAGCCAGGGACAGGGACTAAGCTACGAGCAGTACTTC. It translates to CASSQGQGLSYEQYF.

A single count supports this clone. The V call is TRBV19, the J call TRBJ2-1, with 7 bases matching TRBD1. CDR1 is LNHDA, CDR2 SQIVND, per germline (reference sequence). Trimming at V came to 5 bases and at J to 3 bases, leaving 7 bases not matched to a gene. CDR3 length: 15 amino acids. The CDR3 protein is CASSLRDSVYNEQFF. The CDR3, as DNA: TGTGCCAGTAGTCTCCGGGACAGCGTCTACAATGAGCAGTTCTTC. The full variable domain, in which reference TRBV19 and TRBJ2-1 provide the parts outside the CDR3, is DGGITQSPKYLFRKEGQNVTLSCEQNLNHDAMYWYRQDPGQGLRLIYYSQIVNDFQKGDIAEGYSVSREKKESFPLTVTSAQKNPTAFYLCASSLRDSVYNEQFFGPGTRLTVL.

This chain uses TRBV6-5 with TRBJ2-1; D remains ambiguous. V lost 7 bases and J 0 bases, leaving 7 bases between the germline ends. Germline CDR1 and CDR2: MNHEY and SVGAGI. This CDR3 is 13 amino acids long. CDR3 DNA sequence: TGTGCCAGCAAAGGCGGCTCCTACAATGAGCAGTTCTTC. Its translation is CASKGGSYNEQFF.

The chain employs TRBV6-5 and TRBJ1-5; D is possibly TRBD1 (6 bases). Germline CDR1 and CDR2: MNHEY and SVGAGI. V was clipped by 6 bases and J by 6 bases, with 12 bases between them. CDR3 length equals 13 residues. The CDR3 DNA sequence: TGTGCCAGCAGCCCCGGGGGGGCTCAGCCCCAGCATTTT. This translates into CASSPGGAQPQHF.

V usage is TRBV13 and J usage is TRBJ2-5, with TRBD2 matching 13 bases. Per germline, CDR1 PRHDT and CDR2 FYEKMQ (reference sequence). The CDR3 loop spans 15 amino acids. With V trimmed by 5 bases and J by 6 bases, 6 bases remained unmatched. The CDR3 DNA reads TGTGCCAGCAGCCTCCGGACTAGCGGGAGACAGACCCAGTACTTC. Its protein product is CASSLRTSGRQTQYF.

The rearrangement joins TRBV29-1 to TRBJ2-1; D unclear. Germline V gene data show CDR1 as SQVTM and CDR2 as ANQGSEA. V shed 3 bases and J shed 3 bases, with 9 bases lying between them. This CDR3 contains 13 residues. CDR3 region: CSVDDKYYNEQFF. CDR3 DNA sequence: TGCAGCGTTGATGACAAGTACTACAATGAGCAGTTCTTC.